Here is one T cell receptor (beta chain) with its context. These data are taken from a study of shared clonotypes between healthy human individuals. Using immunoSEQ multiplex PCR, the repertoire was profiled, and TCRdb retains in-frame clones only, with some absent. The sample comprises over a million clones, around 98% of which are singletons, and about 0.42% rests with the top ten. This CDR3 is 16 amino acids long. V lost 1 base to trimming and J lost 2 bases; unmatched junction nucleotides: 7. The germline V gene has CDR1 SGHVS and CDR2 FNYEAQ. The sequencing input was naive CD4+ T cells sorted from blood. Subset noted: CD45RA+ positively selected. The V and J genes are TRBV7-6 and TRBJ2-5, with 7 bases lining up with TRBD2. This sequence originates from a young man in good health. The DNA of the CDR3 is TGTGCCAGCAGCTTAGGCTCTAGCGGCTGGCAAGAGACCCAGTACTTC. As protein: CASSLGSSGWQETQYF.